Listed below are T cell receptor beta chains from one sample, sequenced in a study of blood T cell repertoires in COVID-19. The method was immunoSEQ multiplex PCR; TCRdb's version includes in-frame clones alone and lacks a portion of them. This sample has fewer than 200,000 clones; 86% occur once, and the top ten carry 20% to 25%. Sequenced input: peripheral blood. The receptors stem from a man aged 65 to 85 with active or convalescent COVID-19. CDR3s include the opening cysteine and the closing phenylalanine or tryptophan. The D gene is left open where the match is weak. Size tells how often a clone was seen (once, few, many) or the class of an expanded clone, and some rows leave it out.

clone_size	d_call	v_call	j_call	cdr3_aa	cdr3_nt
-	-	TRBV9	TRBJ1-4	CASSVALAGRNEKLFF	TGTGCCAGCAGCGTAGCTTTGGCAGGGCGAAATGAAAAACTGTTTTTT
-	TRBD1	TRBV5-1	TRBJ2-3	CASSPLGTGGTDTQYF	TGCGCCAGCAGCCCGCTTGGGACAGGGGGCACAGATACGCAGTATTTT
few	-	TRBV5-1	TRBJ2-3	CASSLGQLTDTQYF	TGCGCCAGCAGCTTGGGGCAGTTAACAGATACGCAGTATTTT
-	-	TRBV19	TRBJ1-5	CASSIRGTYSNQPQHF	TGTGCCAGTAGTATCAGGGGAACTTATAGCAATCAGCCCCAGCATTTT
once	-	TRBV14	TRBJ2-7	CASSHIGQTTYEQYF	TGTGCCAGCAGCCACATAGGACAGACAACCTACGAGCAGTACTTC
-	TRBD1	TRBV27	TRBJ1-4	CASSLDRDRGLNTEKLFF	TGTGCCAGCAGTTTAGACCGGGACAGAGGGCTTAATACGGAAAAACTGTTTTTT
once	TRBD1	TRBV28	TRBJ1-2	CASSPRAGGFYGYTF	TGTGCCAGCAGTCCCCGGGCAGGGGGCTTCTATGGCTACACCTTC
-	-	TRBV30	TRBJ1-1	CAWDGRRGAFF	TGTGCCTGGGACGGCAGGCGGGGAGCTTTCTTT
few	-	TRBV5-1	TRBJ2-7	CASSLADRSASYEQYF	TGCGCCAGCAGCTTGGCTGACAGGAGCGCCTCCTACGAGCAGTACTTC
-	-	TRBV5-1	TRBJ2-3	CASSLNNPRTDTQYF	TGCGCCAGCAGCTTGAACAACCCGCGCACAGATACGCAGTATTTT
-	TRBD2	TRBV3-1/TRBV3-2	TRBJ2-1	CASSPEPLAGGPLNEQFF	TGTGCCAGCAGCCCCGAACCTCTAGCGGGGGGGCCGCTCAATGAGCAGTTCTTC
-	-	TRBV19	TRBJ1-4	CASSIQSTNEKLFF	TGTGCCAGTAGTATCCAATCAACTAATGAAAAACTGTTTTTT
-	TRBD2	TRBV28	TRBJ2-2	CASRRGELGTGELFF	TGTGCCAGCCGGCGGGGGGAACTGGGCACCGGGGAGCTGTTTTTT
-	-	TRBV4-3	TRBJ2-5	CASSQDPGVETQYF	TGCGCCAGCAGCCAAGACCCGGGAGTAGAGACCCAGTACTTC
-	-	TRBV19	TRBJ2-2	CASSRRGRTNTGELFF	TGTGCCAGTAGTAGGAGGGGGCGAACCAACACCGGGGAGCTGTTTTTT
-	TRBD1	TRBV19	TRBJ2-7	CASSFPGQGSNEQYF	TGTGCCAGTAGTTTTCCGGGACAGGGGAGCAACGAGCAGTACTTC
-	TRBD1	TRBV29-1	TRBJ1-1	CSARQGGGTEAFF	TGCAGCGCGAGACAGGGCGGGGGGACTGAAGCTTTCTTT
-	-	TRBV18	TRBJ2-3	CASSPLSSTDTQYF	TGTGCCAGCTCACCACTATCTAGCACAGATACGCAGTATTTT
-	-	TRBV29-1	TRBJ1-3	CSVDFGGKGNTIYF	TGCAGCGTTGATTTCGGGGGGAAGGGAAACACCATATATTTT
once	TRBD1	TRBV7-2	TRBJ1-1	CASRRQGGTEAFF	TGTGCCAGCAGACGACAGGGGGGAACTGAAGCTTTCTTT
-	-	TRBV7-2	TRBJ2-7	CASSSQGSPSYEQYF	TGTGCCAGCAGCTCCCAGGGTTCCCCTTCCTACGAGCAGTACTTC
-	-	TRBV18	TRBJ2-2	CASSPNRPGELFF	TGTGCCAGCTCACCAAACAGGCCCGGGGAGCTGTTTTTT
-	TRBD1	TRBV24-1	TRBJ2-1	CATSDSPPGQGDYNEQFF	TGTGCCACCAGTGATTCCCCGCCGGGACAGGGGGACTACAATGAGCAGTTCTTC
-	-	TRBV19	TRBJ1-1	CASMGQGKTEAFF	TGTGCCAGTATGGGGCAGGGGAAGACTGAAGCTTTCTTT
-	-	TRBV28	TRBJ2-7	CASRTTSGSSYEQYF	TGTGCCAGCAGGACGACGTCCGGGAGCTCCTACGAGCAGTACTTC
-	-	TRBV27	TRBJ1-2	CASSSSSGGGRLGGYTF	-
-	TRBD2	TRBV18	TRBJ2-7	CASSPASGSYEQYF	TGTGCCAGCTCACCTGCTAGCGGGAGTTACGAGCAGTACTTC
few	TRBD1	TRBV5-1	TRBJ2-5	CASSLNTGGAETQYF	TGCGCCAGCAGCTTGAACACAGGGGGCGCGGAGACCCAGTACTTC
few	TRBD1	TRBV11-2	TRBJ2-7	CASSRSGTGMRNEQYF	TGTGCCAGCAGCCGGTCTGGGACAGGGATGAGGAACGAGCAGTACTTC
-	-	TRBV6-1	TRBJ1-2	CASSEERGVNGYTF	TGTGCCAGCAGTGAAGAGCGGGGGGTGAATGGCTACACCTTC
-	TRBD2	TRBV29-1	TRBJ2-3	CSVDWAGEHTDTQYF	TGCAGCGTTGATTGGGCGGGGGAGCACACAGATACGCAGTATTTT
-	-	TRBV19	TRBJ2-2	CASSALGANTGELFF	TGTGCCAGTAGTGCCCTCGGTGCGAACACCGGGGAGCTGTTTTTT
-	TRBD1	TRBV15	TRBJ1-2	CATQDRTGLNYGYTF	TGTGCCACCCAGGACCGGACAGGCCTTAACTATGGCTACACCTTC
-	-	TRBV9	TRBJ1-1	CASGLKPGTEAFF	TGTGCCAGCGGCCTCAAACCCGGGACTGAAGCTTTCTTT
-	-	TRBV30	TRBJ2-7	CAWRGETALTEQYF	TGTGCCTGGAGGGGTGAGACAGCTCTCACCGAGCAGTACTTC
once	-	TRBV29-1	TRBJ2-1	CSVLYINEQFF	TGCAGCGTCCTGTATATCAATGAGCAGTTCTTC
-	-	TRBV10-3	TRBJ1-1	CAISESGDTEAFF	TGTGCCATCAGTGAGTCAGGGGATACTGAAGCTTTCTTT